The sequence of this T cell receptor (beta chain) was determined in a study of spatial heterogeneity in lung cancer. Study details: An average of more than ten raw reads was observed per unique TCR and UMI combination. General observations from the study: Ubiquitous expanded tumor TCRs were observed in blood more at resection than follow-up.

Every TCR cDNA molecule carried a tag that served as a unique molecular identifier. TCRdb passed the 5' RACE reads through MiXCR, listing each CDR3 protein once. The data hold around 66,000 distinct CDR3 sequences, with about 6.3% observed a single time. The sample's time point: sample taken at primary tumor resection. The sequenced material consisted of unsorted whole RNA from tumor, nontumor lung or frozen PBMC. This clonotype was recorded many times. Antigen: not known. The CDR3 contains 13 residues. V was clipped by 6 bases and J by 5 bases; unmatched bases: 5. The gene calls are TRBV12-3 or TRBV12-4 and TRBJ2-5, with TRBD1 identical over 8 bases. Material: PBMCs, obtained at surgery. This sequence originates from a female donor with early-stage non-small cell lung cancer. CDR3 DNA sequence: TGTGCCAGCAGCCCGGGACAGGCGGAGACCCAGTACTTC. It translates to CASSPGQAETQYF.